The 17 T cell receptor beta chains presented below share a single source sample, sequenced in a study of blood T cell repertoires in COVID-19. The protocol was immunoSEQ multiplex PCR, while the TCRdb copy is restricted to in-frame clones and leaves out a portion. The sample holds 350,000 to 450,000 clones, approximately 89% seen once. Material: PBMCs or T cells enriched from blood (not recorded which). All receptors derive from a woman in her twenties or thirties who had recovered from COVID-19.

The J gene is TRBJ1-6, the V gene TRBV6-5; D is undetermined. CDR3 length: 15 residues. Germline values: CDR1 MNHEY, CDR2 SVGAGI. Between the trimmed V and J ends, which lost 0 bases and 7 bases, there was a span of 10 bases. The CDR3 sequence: CASSYSGSPNSPLHF. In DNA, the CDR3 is TGTGCCAGCAGTTACTCGGGCAGCCCGAATTCACCCCTCCACTTT.

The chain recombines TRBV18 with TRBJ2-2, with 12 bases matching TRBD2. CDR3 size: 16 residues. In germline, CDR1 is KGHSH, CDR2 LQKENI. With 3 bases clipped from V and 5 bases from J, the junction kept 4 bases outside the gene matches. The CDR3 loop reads CASSPRLAGGTGELFF. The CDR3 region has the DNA TGTGCCAGCTCACCGCGGCTAGCGGGAGGGACCGGGGAGCTGTTTTTT. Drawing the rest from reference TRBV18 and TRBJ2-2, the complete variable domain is NAGVMQNPRHLVRRRGQEARLRCSPMKGHSHVYWYRQLPEEGLKFMVYLQKENIIDESGMPKERFSAEFPKEGPSILRIQQVVRGDSAAYFCASSPRLAGGTGELFFGEGSRLTVL.

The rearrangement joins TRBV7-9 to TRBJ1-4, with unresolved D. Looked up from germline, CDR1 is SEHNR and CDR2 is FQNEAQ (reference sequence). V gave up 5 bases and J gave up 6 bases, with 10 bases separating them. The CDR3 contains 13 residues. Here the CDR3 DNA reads TGTGCCAGCAGCCTGGCCATATATGAAAAACTGTTTTTT. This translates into CASSLAIYEKLFF.

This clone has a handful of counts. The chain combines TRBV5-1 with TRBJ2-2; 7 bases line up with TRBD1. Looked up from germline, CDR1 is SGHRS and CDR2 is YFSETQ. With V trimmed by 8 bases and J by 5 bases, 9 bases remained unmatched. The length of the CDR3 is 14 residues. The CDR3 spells CASRQGSLTGELFF. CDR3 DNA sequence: TGCGCCAGTAGACAGGGCTCGTTAACCGGGGAGCTGTTTTTT.

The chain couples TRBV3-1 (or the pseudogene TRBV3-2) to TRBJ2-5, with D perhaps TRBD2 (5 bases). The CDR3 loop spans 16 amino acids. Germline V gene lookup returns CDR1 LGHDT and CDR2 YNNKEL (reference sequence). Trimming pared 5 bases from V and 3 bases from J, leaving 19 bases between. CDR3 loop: CASSKGEGLIKETQYF. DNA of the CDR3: TGTGCCAGCAGCAAGGGAGAGGGCCTCATTAAAGAGACCCAGTACTTC.

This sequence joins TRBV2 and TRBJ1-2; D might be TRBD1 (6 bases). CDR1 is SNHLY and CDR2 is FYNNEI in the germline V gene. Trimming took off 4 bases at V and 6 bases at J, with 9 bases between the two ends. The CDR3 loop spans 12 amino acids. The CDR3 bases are TGTGCCAGCAGTGTGAGACAGGATGGCTACACCTTC. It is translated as CASSVRQDGYTF. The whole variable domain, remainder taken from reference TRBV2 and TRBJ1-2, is EPEVTQTPSHQVTQMGQEVILRCVPISNHLYFYWYRQILGQKVEFLVSFYNNEISEKSEIFDDQFSVERPDGSNFTLKIRSTKLEDSAMYFCASSVRQDGYTFGSGTRLTVV.

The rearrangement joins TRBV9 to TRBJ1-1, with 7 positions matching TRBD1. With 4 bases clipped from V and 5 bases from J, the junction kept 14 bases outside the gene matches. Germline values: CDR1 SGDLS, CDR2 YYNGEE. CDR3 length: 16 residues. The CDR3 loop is CASSLLQGDLGTEAFF. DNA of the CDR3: TGTGCCAGCAGCCTCCTCCAGGGGGACCTTGGGACTGAAGCTTTCTTT.

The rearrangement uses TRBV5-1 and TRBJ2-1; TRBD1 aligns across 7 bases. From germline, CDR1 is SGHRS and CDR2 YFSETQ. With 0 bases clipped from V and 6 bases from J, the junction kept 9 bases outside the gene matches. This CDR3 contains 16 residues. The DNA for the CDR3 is TGCGCCAGCAGCTTGGTCGCGAGGGGGCTCGGCAATGAGCAGTTCTTC. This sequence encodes CASSLVARGLGNEQFF.

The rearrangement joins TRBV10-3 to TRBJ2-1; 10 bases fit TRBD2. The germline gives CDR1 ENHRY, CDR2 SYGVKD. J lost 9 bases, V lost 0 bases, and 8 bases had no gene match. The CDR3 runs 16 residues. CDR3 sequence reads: CAISESLAGEGGEQFF. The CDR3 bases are TGTGCCATCAGTGAGTCTCTAGCGGGAGAGGGGGGTGAGCAGTTCTTC.

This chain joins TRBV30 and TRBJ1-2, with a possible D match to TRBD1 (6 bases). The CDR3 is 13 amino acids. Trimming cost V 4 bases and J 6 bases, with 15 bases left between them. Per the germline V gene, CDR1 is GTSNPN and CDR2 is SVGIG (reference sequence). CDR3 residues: CAWILRGVHGYTF. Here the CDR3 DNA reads TGTGCCTGGATTCTCAGGGGAGTACATGGCTACACCTTC.

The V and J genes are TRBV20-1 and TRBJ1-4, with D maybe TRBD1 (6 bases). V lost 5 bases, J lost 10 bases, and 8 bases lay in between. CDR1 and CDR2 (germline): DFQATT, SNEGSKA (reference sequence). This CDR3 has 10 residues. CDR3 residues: CSARGAKLFF. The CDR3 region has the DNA TGCAGTGCTCGGGGGGCAAAACTGTTTTTT.

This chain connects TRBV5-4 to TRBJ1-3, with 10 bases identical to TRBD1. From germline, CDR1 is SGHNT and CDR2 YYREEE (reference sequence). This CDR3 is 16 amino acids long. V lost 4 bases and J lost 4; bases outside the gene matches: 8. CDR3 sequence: CASSPTGTGVGNTIYF. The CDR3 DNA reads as TGTGCCAGCAGCCCTACCGGGACAGGGGTCGGAAACACCATATATTTT.

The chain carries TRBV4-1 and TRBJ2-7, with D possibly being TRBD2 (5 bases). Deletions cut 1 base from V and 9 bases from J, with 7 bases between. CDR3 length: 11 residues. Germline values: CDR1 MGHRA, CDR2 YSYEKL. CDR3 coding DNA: TGCGCCAGCAGCCAAGGACGGGGGCAGTACTTC. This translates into CASSQGRGQYF.

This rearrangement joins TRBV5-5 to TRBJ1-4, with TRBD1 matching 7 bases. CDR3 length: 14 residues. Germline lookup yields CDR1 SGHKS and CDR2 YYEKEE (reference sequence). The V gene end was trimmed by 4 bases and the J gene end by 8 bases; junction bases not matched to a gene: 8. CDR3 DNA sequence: TGTGCCAGCAGCCCGTTTCGGACAGGCGAAAAACTGTTTTTT. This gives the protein CASSPFRTGEKLFF.

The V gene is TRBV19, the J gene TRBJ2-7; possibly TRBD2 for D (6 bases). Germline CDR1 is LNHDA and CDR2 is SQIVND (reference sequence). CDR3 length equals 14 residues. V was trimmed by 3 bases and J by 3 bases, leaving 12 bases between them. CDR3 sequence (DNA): TGTGCCAGTAGTATTAACGCGGGGAACTACGAGCAGTACTTC. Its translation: CASSINAGNYEQYF.

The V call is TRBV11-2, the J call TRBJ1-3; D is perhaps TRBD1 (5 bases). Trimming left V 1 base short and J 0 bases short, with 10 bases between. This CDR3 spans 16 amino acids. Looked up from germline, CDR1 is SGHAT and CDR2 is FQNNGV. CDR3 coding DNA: TGTGCCAGCAGCTTAGTTCAGGGCCGCTCTGGAAACACCATATATTTT. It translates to CASSLVQGRSGNTIYF.

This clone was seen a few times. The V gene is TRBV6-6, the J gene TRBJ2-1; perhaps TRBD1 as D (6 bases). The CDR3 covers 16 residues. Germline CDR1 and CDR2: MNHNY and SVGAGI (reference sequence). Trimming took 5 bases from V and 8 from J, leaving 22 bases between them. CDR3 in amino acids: CASSRPQGKFMDEQFF. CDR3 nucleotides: TGTGCCAGCAGTCGACCCCAGGGGAAGTTTATGGATGAGCAGTTCTTC.